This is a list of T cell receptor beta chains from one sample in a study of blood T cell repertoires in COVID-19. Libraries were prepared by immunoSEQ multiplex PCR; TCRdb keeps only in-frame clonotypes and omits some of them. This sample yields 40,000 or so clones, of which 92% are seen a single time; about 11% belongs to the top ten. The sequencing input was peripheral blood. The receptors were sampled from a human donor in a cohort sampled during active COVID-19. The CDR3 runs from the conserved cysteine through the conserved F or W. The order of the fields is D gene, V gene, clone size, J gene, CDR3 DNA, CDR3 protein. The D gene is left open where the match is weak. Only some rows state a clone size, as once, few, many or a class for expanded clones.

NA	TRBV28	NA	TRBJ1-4	TGTGCCAGCAGTTTATGGGACACAGCTAATGAAAAACTGTTTTTT	CASSLWDTANEKLFF
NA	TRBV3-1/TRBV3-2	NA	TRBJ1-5	TGTGCCAGCAGCCAAGTTCCGGTGGAGGGAGGCGGTCAGCCCCAGCATTTT	CASSQVPVEGGGQPQHF
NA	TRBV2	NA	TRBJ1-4	TGTGCCAGCAGTGTATTCCGGGGTCTGGAGACTAATGAAAAACTGTTTTTT	CASSVFRGLETNEKLFF
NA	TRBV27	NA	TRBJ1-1	TGTGCCAGCAGGTATGGGGCGGAAGCTTTCTTT	CASRYGAEAFF
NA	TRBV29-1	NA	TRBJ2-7	TGCAGCGTTGAGGGACACGGACTCGGCGAGCAGTACTTC	CSVEGHGLGEQYF
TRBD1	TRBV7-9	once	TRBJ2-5	TGTGCCAGCAGCTTGGGCCGCGGACAGGGCAGGGAGACCCAGTACTTC	CASSLGRGQGRETQYF
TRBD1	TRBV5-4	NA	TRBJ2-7	TGTGCCAGCAGCCCACGGACAGGGAGCGAGCAGTACTTC	CASSPRTGSEQYF
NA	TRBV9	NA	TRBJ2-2	TGTGCCAGCAGCGTAGACCGGTTGGGGGAGCTGTTTTTT	CASSVDRLGELFF
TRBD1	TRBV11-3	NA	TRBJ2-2	TGTGCCAGCAGCACGGGACAGGGGGCCTCGAACACCGGGGAGCTGTTTTTT	CASSTGQGASNTGELFF
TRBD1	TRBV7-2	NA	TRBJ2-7	TGTGCCAGCAGTGCGACAGGGGCTACCTACGAGCAGTACTTC	CASSATGATYEQYF
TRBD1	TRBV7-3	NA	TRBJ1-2	TGTGCCAGCAGCTCCGGGGACAGGGCAAGTTATGGCTACACCTTC	CASSSGDRASYGYTF
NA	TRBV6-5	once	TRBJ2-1	TGTGCCAGCAGTCGGACACTTAGCTCCTACAATGAGCAGTTCTTC	CASSRTLSSYNEQFF
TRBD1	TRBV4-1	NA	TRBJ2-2	TGCGCCAGCAGCCAGAACAGGGGAGCTAACACCGGGGAGCTGTTTTTT	CASSQNRGANTGELFF
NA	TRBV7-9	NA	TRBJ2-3	TGTGCCAGCGGCCCCCACGCAGATACGCAGTATTTT	CASGPHADTQYF
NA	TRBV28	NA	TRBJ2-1	TGTGCCAGCAGTCCCAGCGGGCCCACCGGAGGTCAGCAGTTCTTC	CASSPSGPTGGQQFF
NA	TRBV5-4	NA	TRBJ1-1	TGTGCCAGCAGTAGGGGAACAACAGCTTTCTTT	CASSRGTTAFF
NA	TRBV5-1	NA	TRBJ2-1	TGCGCCAGCAGCTTGGCCATGGCAGCGGCCTCCTACAATGAGCAGTTCTTC	CASSLAMAAASYNEQFF
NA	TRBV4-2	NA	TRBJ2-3	TGTGCCAGCAGCCAAGGCAGGGGACCAGATACGCAGTATTTT	CASSQGRGPDTQYF
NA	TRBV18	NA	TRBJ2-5	TGTGCCAGCTCCCTCGGACAACCACCGGAGACCCAGTACTTC	CASSLGQPPETQYF
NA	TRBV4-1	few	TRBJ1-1	TGCGCCAGCAGCCAATTTGGGACGGGACTGGGAAGTCGGACTGAAGCTTTCTTT	CASSQFGTGLGSRTEAFF
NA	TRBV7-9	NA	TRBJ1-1	TGTGCCAGCAGCCCGGGGGGGCGGGGGACTTTCTTT	CASSPGGRGTFF
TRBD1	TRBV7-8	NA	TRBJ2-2	TGTGCCAGCAGCTCCAGGGGGCTAAGCACCGGGGAGCTGTTTTTT	CASSSRGLSTGELFF
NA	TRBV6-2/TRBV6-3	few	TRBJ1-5	TGTGCCAGCAGTTACGGCGGAGGGAGAGGCAATCAGCCCCAGCATTTT	CASSYGGGRGNQPQHF
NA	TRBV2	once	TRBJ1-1	TGTGCCAGCAGTGAAACGGGGTCGAGGGTTGAAGCTTTCTTT	CASSETGSRVEAFF
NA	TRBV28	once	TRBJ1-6	TGTGCCAGCAGTACAACCGGGAGCATAAATTCACCCCTCCACTTT	CASSTTGSINSPLHF
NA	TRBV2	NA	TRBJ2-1	TGTGCCAGCAAGCTAGCAGAGAACAATGAGCAGTTCTTC	CASKLAENNEQFF
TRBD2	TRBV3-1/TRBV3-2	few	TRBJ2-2	TGTGCCAGCAGATCTATGCTCTGGCTAGCGGACACCGGGGAGCTGTTTTTT	CASRSMLWLADTGELFF
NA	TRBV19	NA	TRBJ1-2	TGTGCCAGTAGTCCGGAGGGCCTCTATGGCTACACCTTC	CASSPEGLYGYTF